The entry below describes one TCR beta chain. HIV-negative, healthy adults without recent acute infections or vaccinations were the donors. This entry belongs to a study of shared clonotypes between healthy human individuals. Trimming took 6 bases from V and 10 from J, leaving 12 bases between them. This CDR3 has 11 amino acids. Germline V CDR1 and CDR2: LNHDA, SQIVND (reference sequence). This table comes from immunoSEQ multiplex PCR, and its TCRdb copy is limited to in-frame clones, with some not included. The sample has about 490,000 clones; about 72% are singletons. The receptor's source is a woman between 35 and 50 years old in good health. Some clones in this sample may be carry-over from other donors' samples. The specimen sequenced was PBMCs. The gene calls are TRBV19 and TRBJ2-5; possible D gene TRBD2, 5 bases. The CDR3 region is CASSAGGLQYF. DNA for the CDR3: TGTGCCAGTAGCGCAGGAGGTCTCCAGTACTTC.